This paragraph reports one TCR beta chain. The authors ran a second PCR of about 6 to 11 cycles using a sample-barcoded 5' primer and a J-beta primer mix. TCRdb recomputed calls from the 5' RACE reads with MiXCR, one row per CDR3 protein. The table records approximately 730,000 distinct CDR3 sequences, about 53% of them present only once. The record originates from a study of blood T cells in healthy people across ages. From germline, CDR1 is MDHEN and CDR2 SYDVKM. The CDR3 runs 14 residues. Trimming took off 6 bases at V and 4 bases at J, with 15 bases between the two ends. This chain joins TRBV28 and TRBJ1-2; no definite D call. This receptor was taken from a man aged 80 or over in good health. Specimen: blood. In DNA form, the CDR3 reads TGTGCCAGCAGACCTGTCGGGTCAGCCTATGGCTACACCTTC. Translating it yields CASRPVGSAYGYTF.